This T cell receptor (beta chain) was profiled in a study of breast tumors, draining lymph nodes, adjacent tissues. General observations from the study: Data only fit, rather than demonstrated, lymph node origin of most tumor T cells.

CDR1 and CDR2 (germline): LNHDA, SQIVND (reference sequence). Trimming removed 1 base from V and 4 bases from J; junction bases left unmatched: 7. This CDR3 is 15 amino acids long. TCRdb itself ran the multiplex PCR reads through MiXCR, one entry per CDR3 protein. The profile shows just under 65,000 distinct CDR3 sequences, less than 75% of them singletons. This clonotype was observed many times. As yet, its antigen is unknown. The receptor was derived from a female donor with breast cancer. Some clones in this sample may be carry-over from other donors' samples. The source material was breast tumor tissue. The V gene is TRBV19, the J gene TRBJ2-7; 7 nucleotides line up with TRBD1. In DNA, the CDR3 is TGTGCCAGTAGTATAGCGGAAGGGGGCAGGTACGAGCAGTACTTC. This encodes CASSIAEGGRYEQYF. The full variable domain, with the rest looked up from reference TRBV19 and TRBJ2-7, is DGGITQSPKYLFRKEGQNVTLSCEQNLNHDAMYWYRQDPGQGLRLIYYSQIVNDFQKGDIAEGYSVSREKKESFPLTVTSAQKNPTAFYLCASSIAEGGRYEQYFGPGTRLTVT.